The rows below give T cell receptor beta chains drawn from one sample of a study of T cell responses to AZD1222 COVID-19 vaccine. The table came from immunoSEQ multiplex PCR; TCRdb's copy has only in-frame clones and leaves some out. The table lists about 69,000 clones, 83% of them singletons. Sequenced here: peripheral blood, sampled 28 days after the second AZD1222 dose. Receptors originate from an adult who received the AZD1222 COVID-19 vaccine. Each CDR3 is given with its conserved first and last residue. D genes are given only for firm matches.

v_call: TRBV12-3/TRBV12-4
d_call: -
cdr3_aa: CASNLGGNTEAFF

v_call: TRBV12-5
d_call: -
cdr3_aa: CASGSRKETQYF

v_call: TRBV9
d_call: -
cdr3_aa: CASMRYSNTGELFF

v_call: TRBV6-5
d_call: -
cdr3_aa: CASTRDGLNTEAFF

v_call: TRBV7-9
d_call: -
cdr3_aa: CASSWRSSGDTEAFF

v_call: TRBV29-1
d_call: -
cdr3_aa: CSVEDPRRGGEQYF

v_call: TRBV14
d_call: -
cdr3_aa: CASSQERGVTEAFF

v_call: TRBV6-5
d_call: TRBD2
cdr3_aa: CASRLAGIIDTQYF

v_call: TRBV11-2
d_call: -
cdr3_aa: CASSLVDSTGANVLTF

v_call: TRBV12-5
d_call: -
cdr3_aa: CASGFGDATEAFF

v_call: TRBV11-2
d_call: -
cdr3_aa: CASSPSGNTEAFF

v_call: TRBV2
d_call: TRBD2
cdr3_aa: CASIPGGNPYEQYF

v_call: TRBV19
d_call: -
cdr3_aa: CASSIEGLPRDYGYTF

v_call: TRBV11-2
d_call: -
cdr3_aa: CASSRVGVSYEQYF

v_call: TRBV6-1
d_call: -
cdr3_aa: CASSELPGPNGYTF

v_call: TRBV6-2/TRBV6-3
d_call: TRBD2
cdr3_aa: CASSLPGRLAGVTDTQYF

v_call: TRBV7-2
d_call: TRBD1
cdr3_aa: CASSLVAQGEQPQHF

v_call: TRBV6-1
d_call: TRBD1
cdr3_aa: CASSEGQGQPQHF

v_call: TRBV7-2
d_call: -
cdr3_aa: CASSSQGGPSGNTIYF

v_call: TRBV18
d_call: -
cdr3_aa: CASSPERVSYEQYF